Sequencing of this T cell receptor beta chain was carried out in a study of blood T cell repertoires in COVID-19. Study-wide context: COVID-19 samples from acute and convalescent phases originated in the United States, Italy and Spain. Sources were T cells, B-cell-depleted T cells, or PBMCs; the material itself was cDNA or gDNA.

The V segment lost 2 bases and the J segment 13 bases; nucleotides outside the gene matches: 9. CDR3 length equals 15 residues. Germline V gene lookup returns CDR1 MNHEY and CDR2 SMNVEV (reference sequence). Original processing methods: Researchers report that nucleated cell counts were estimated from reference gene primer amplification. Sequenced by immunoSEQ multiplex PCR; TCRdb stores in-frame clones only, minus some. The V and J calls and the clone size are those of that table, but D and trimming were determined from the DNA. This table holds some 38,000 clones, 70% to 90% found once. The rearrangement uses TRBV27 and TRBJ2-1; TRBD2 matches 12 bases. The sample consisted of peripheral blood. This receptor was taken from a man aged 55 to 70 in a cohort sampled during active COVID-19. The DNA of the CDR3 is TGTGCCAGCAGTTTAGGGTCTAGCGGGAGGGGGCCCCAGTTCTTC. Encoded protein: CASSLGSSGRGPQFF.